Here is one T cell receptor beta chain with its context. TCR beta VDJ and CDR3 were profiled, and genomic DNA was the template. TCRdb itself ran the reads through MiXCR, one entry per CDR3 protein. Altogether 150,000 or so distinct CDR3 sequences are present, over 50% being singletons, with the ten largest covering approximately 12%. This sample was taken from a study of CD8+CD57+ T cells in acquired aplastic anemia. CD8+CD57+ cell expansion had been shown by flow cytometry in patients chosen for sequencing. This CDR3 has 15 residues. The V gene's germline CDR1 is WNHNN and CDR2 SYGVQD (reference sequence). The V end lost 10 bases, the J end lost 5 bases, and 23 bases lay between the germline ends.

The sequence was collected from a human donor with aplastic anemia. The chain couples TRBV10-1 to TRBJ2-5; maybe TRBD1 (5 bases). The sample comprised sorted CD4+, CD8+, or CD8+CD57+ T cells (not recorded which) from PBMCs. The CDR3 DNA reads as TGCGCCATGTACGGAGAAGACAGCATCGGGGAGACCCAGTACTTC. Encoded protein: CAMYGEDSIGETQYF.